This T cell receptor beta chain is from a study of response to subunit inactivated influenza vaccine. One entry per CDR3 protein, called by TCRdb with MiXCR from the RT-PCR reads. The table has around 520,000 distinct CDR3 sequences, 12% seen once. The germline gives CDR1 MDHEN, CDR2 SYDVKM. The CDR3 is 15 amino acids. Deletions cut 5 bases from V and 4 bases from J, with 17 bases between. Overall study findings and caveats: Each seasonal influenza vaccination, the authors suggested, recruits few new T cells.

This clonotype was seen repeatedly, ten times or more. The target antigen is unknown. This receptor was obtained from a man between 45 and 60 years old who received an inactivated influenza vaccine. This chain links TRBV28 with TRBJ2-5, with D possibly TRBD2 on 5 matching bases. This specimen consisted of PBMCs from blood, obtained on the day of vaccination. The chain's CDR3 is CASSDARAGLETQYF. The CDR3 DNA is TGTGCCAGCAGTGACGCCCGGGCGGGCCTAGAGACCCAGTACTTC. The full variable domain, with the rest looked up from reference TRBV28 and TRBJ2-5, is DVKVTQSSRYLVKRTGEKVFLECVQDMDHENMFWYRQDPGLGLRLIYFSYDVKMKEKGDIPEGYSVSREKKERFSLILESASTNQTSMYLCASSDARAGLETQYFGPGTRLLVL.